This TCR beta chain was documented in a study of T cell clusters in autoimmune cytopenias. TRB amplification used approximately 250 ng of peripheral blood genomic DNA. Multiplex touch-down PCR amplified TRB using TRB-A and TRB-B pools in one tube. TCRdb re-called the multiplex PCR reads and shows each CDR3 protein once, DNA omitted. Across a few thousand distinct CDR3 sequences, the top ten clones capture 15% of the sample. This same sample was also taken into another study, of T cell repertoires in aging, cancer and after chemotherapy.

Input material: peripheral blood. This clonotype originated in a human donor in good health.

The CDR3 is CASSDSDNTEAFF. This chain joins TRBV6-4 and TRBJ1-1. There are 13 residues in the CDR3. Germline assignment: CDR1 MRHNA and CDR2 SNTAGT.